These 5 T cell receptor beta chains originate from one sample sequenced in a study of blood T cells in healthy people across ages. Next came a second PCR, run for about 7 to 12 cycles, which used a sample-barcoded 5' primer along with a J-beta primer mix. TCRdb re-analysed the 5' RACE reads in MiXCR, keeping a single row per CDR3 protein. This table holds 450,000 to 600,000 distinct CDR3 sequences, around 27% found once. The data also belong to a second study, concerning T cells of mothers and their children.

Sequencing was performed on blood. Receptors originate from a boy aged 2 to 10 in good health.

This clonotype was seen ten or more times. This chain joins TRBV20-1 and TRBJ2-7, with 11 bases that match TRBD1. Germline CDR1 DFQATT, CDR2 SNEGSKA (reference sequence). The V segment lost 6 bases and the J segment 1 base; nucleotides outside the gene matches: 5. This CDR3 is built from 14 residues. Written as DNA, the CDR3 is TGCAGTGCCGGGACAGGGGGTTTTTCCTACGAGCAGTACTTC. This gives the protein CSAGTGGFSYEQYF.

In this sample, this clonotype turned up a few times. The rearrangement links TRBV7-8 to TRBJ1-2; TRBD1 matches 8 bases. Per germline, CDR1 SGHVS and CDR2 FQNEAQ. The CDR3 runs 13 residues. Trimming cost V 2 bases and J 8 bases; bases outside gene matches: 4. The CDR3 is CASSLRTGRGYTF. The CDR3 nucleotides read TGTGCCAGCAGCTTACGGACAGGGCGAGGCTACACCTTC. Drawing the rest from reference TRBV7-8 and TRBJ1-2, the complete variable domain is GAGVSQSPRYKVAKRGQDVALRCDPISGHVSLFWYQQALGQGPEFLTYFQNEAQLDKSGLPSDRFFAERPEGSVSTLKIQRTQQEDSAVYLCASSLRTGRGYTFGSGTRLTVV.

The chain has TRBV6-4 and TRBJ2-5; 8 bases align to TRBD2. The end of the DNA aligns better with TRBJ2-1, so the J call may be wrong. The CDR3 length is 14 residues. Germline lookup yields CDR1 MRHNA and CDR2 SNTAGT. CDR3 amino acids: CASSDSTSASWQFF. DNA for the CDR3: TGTGCCAGCAGTGACTCGACTAGCGCTTCGTGGCAGTTCTTC.

This clonotype was seen a handful of times. One end of the junction does not line up with germline, which may come from a read error. This rearrangement joins TRBV6-5 to TRBJ1-1; 8 bases map to TRBD1. The CDR3 extends over 14 amino acids. Per the germline V gene, CDR1 is MNHEY and CDR2 is SVGAGI. CDR3 sequence (DNA): TGTGCCAGCAGATACTCCCGGACAGGGACTGAAGCTTTCTTT. Amino acid sequence: CASRYSRTGTEAFF.

The chain recombines TRBV20-1 with TRBJ2-5, with D perhaps given as TRBD1 or TRBD2 (6 bases each). Deletions cut 6 bases from V and 5 bases from J, with 16 bases between. Germline V CDR1 and CDR2: DFQATT, SNEGSKA (reference sequence). This CDR3 is 13 amino acids long. CDR3 DNA sequence: TGCAGTGCCCTTGTGGGGGGCCTGGAGACCCAGTACTTC. This gives the protein CSALVGGLETQYF.